The present entry profiles one TCR beta chain with its context. The sample comes from a study of control samples from healthy donors and cancer patients. Trimming shortened V by 6 bases and J by 14 bases, and 22 bases separated the two germline ends. CDR3 length equals 13 residues. The table came from immunoSEQ multiplex PCR; TCRdb's copy has only in-frame clones and leaves some out. The sample lists 160,000 or so clones; approximately 94% were seen once. The sequenced sample consisted of PBMCs. This chain links TRBV12-3 or TRBV12-4 with TRBJ1-2; D is possibly TRBD1 (6 bases). This receptor was identified in a man aged 55-75 years with colorectal cancer. The CDR3 here is CASRSLDRPYLTF. As DNA, the CDR3 is TGTGCCAGCAGGTCTCTTGACAGGCCCTACCTTACCTTC.